This entry is about one T cell receptor (beta chain). This record belongs to a study of blood T cell repertoires in COVID-19. Assay: immunoSEQ multiplex PCR; the TCRdb copy retains only in-frame clones and omits some. The table includes 350,000 to 450,000 clones, roughly 90% detected once. Seattle's enrolled individuals joined amid active infection and were then monitored longitudinally. Sequencing was carried out using peripheral blood. The source is a middle-aged woman with COVID-19, enrolled during active disease.

The CDR3 sequence is CASSLALGQGAGNTEAFF. In DNA, the CDR3 is TGTGCCAGCAGCTTAGCATTGGGACAGGGGGCGGGGAACACTGAAGCTTTCTTT. This rearrangement joins TRBV7-2 to TRBJ1-1, with 12 bases fitting TRBD1. This CDR3 region has 18 residues. After removal of 0 bases from V and 1 base from J, the junction contained 6 bases not matched to a gene. In germline, CDR1 is SGHTA, CDR2 FQGNSA.